The 15 T cell receptor beta chains below come from one sample, sequenced in a study of T cell changes during pregnancy in multiple sclerosis (dated by TCRdb to between 2019 and 2020). Library preparation was by the immunoSEQ multiplex PCR assay. TCRdb holds this immuneACCESS table with in-frame rearrangements only. Some clones are missing; in checked studies, unresolved V genes explain under half, and the rest has no known cause. A total of some 68,000 clones appear in this sample, 92% of them only once. The top ten hold roughly 1.3% of the sample. The input for sequencing was peripheral blood, taken in the second trimester of pregnancy. The receptors come from a female donor in good health, enrolled as a control in a pregnancy study.

This chain uses TRBV6-1 with TRBJ2-2; weak D call: TRBD2 (6 bases). The CDR3 length is 11 residues. The V end was cut by 6 bases, the J end by 8 bases, with 7 bases between. CDR1 is MNHNS and CDR2 is SASEGT in the germline V gene. The CDR3 spells CASSRGGELFF. As DNA, the CDR3 is TGTGCCAGCAGCCGGGGGGGGGAGCTGTTTTTT.

The J gene is TRBJ1-2, the V gene TRBV7-9; 7 nucleotides line up with TRBD1. CDR1 is SEHNR, CDR2 FQNEAQ, per germline (reference sequence). V trimming: 1 base; J trimming: 7 bases; junction bases outside the gene matches: 0. The CDR3 is made up of 12 amino acids. The CDR3 DNA follows: TGTGCCAGCAGCTTAGGGACAGGTGGCTACACCTTC. It is translated as CASSLGTGGYTF.

The chain recombines TRBV6-5 with TRBJ1-1; D unresolved. The CDR3 extends over 13 amino acids. V lost 2 bases and J lost 7, with 11 bases in between. The germline CDR1 and CDR2 sequences are MNHEY and SVGAGI. This CDR3 reads CASSYIAGHEAFF. The CDR3 DNA reads TGTGCCAGCAGTTACATCGCGGGTCATGAAGCTTTCTTT.

The chain combines TRBV11-2 with TRBJ1-1, with D perhaps matching TRBD1 (5 bases). The CDR3 consists of 14 residues. Germline V gene lookup returns CDR1 SGHAT and CDR2 FQNNGV. V lost 4 bases and J 1 base, leaving 10 bases between the germline ends. The CDR3 DNA reads TGTGCCAGCAGCTGGCTTGGGGCGAACACTGAAGCTTTCTTT. Its protein is CASSWLGANTEAFF. Looking up the rest from reference TRBV11-2 and TRBJ1-1 gives the full variable domain: EAGVAQSPRYKIIEKRQSVAFWCNPISGHATLYWYQQILGQGPKLLIQFQNNGVVDDSQLPKDRFSAERLKGVDSTLKIQPAKLEDSAVYLCASSWLGANTEAFFGQGTRLTVV.

The chain employs TRBV7-9 and TRBJ2-5, with a weak D call TRBD1 (7 bases). Germline V gene lookup returns CDR1 SEHNR and CDR2 FQNEAQ (reference sequence). V was trimmed by 5 bases and J by 5 bases, leaving 18 bases between them. The CDR3 has 15 residues. CDR3: CASSLTTGEVETQYF. The CDR3 DNA is TGTGCCAGCAGCCTAACCACAGGGGAGGTGGAGACCCAGTACTTC.

The chain has TRBV28 and TRBJ1-6; possibly TRBD1 for D (5 bases). This CDR3 contains 14 residues. With 2 bases removed from V and 7 bases from J, the gap between germline ends came to 9 bases. CDR1 is MDHEN, CDR2 SYDVKM, per germline. The CDR3 reads CASSLPRQNSPLHF. The CDR3 DNA sequence: TGTGCCAGCAGTTTACCCCGACAGAATTCACCCCTCCACTTT.

The V call is TRBV4-3, the J call TRBJ2-6; TRBD1 is a possible D gene (5 bases). The germline V and J ends were trimmed by 2 bases and 2 bases, with 13 bases remaining between them. The CDR3 runs 17 residues. Germline V gives CDR1 LGHNA, CDR2 YSLEER. CDR3 in DNA: TGCGCCAGCAGCCAACATTCCAGGGTAGCTGGGGCCAACGTCCTGACTTTC. Its protein is CASSQHSRVAGANVLTF.

The V gene is TRBV5-6, the J gene TRBJ2-2, with a tentative D call TRBD1 (5 bases). The germline CDR1 and CDR2 sequences are SGHDT and YYEEEE. The CDR3 runs 16 residues. The germline V and J ends were trimmed by 4 bases and 10 bases, with 23 bases remaining between them. CDR3 residues: CASSGDLVGAPQELFF. Here the CDR3 DNA reads TGTGCCAGCAGCGGAGATTTGGTTGGGGCTCCCCAGGAGCTGTTTTTT.

The chain has TRBV28 and TRBJ2-7; tentative D call: TRBD2 (6 bases). The germline V gene has CDR1 MDHEN and CDR2 SYDVKM. The CDR3 is 14 amino acids. Trimming took off 3 bases at V and 3 bases at J, with 12 bases between the two ends. The CDR3, as DNA: TGTGCCAGCAGTTTTATTGCTAGCGTCTACGAGCAGTACTTC. Translated, it gives CASSFIASVYEQYF.

The chain uses TRBV7-2 and TRBJ2-7; perhaps TRBD1 as D (6 bases). CDR1 is SGHTA and CDR2 is FQGNSA in the germline V gene. V dropped 2 bases and J dropped 5 bases, with 10 bases sitting between them. The CDR3 runs to 13 residues. Here the CDR3 DNA reads TGTGCCAGCAGCTTATTGGGGGCCCACGAGCAGTACTTC. The encoded protein is CASSLLGAHEQYF.

The rearrangement joins TRBV18 to TRBJ2-3; D gene uncertain. V was pared by 4 bases and J by 0 bases, with 5 bases between. The CDR3 totals 13 residues. Germline CDR1 KGHSH, CDR2 LQKENI. The CDR3 DNA reads TGTGCCAGCTCACGAGAGAGCACAGATACGCAGTATTTT. It translates to CASSRESTDTQYF.

V gene TRBV28 combines with J gene TRBJ1-2, with 9 bases aligning to TRBD1. The length of the CDR3 is 14 residues. From germline, CDR1 is MDHEN and CDR2 SYDVKM. Losses at the gene ends were 7 bases for V and 4 bases for J; bases not matched to a gene: 7. The CDR3 reads CASTQRTGVYGYTF. DNA of the CDR3: TGTGCCAGCACCCAAAGGACAGGGGTCTATGGCTACACCTTC.

This clone was seen only a few times. V gene TRBV5-1 combines with J gene TRBJ2-3; 11 bases line up with TRBD2. The V segment lost 4 bases and the J segment 5 bases; nucleotides outside the gene matches: 12. The CDR3 has 17 residues. Per germline, CDR1 SGHRS and CDR2 YFSETQ. CDR3 region: CASSLAYSGGGEDTQYF. CDR3 nucleotides: TGCGCCAGCAGCCTCGCCTATAGCGGGGGGGGTGAAGATACGCAGTATTTT. Supplemented by reference TRBV5-1 and TRBJ2-3, the full variable domain reads KAGVTQTPRYLIKTRGQQVTLSCSPISGHRSVSWYQQTPGQGLQFLFEYFSETQRNKGNFPGRFSGRQFSNSRSEMNVSTLELGDSALYLCASSLAYSGGGEDTQYFGPGTRLTVL.

The J gene is TRBJ2-5, the V gene TRBV6-1; 8 nucleotides align to TRBD2. J was trimmed by 5 bases and V by 6 bases; bases with no gene match: 5. In germline, CDR1 is MNHNS, CDR2 SASEGT. The CDR3 length is 13 residues. Here the CDR3 reads CASRGLAGETQYF. CDR3 nucleotide sequence: TGTGCCAGCAGAGGACTAGCTGGGGAGACCCAGTACTTC.

CDR3: CASSPRTGDNTEAFF. The CDR3 DNA reads as TGTGCCAGTAGCCCTCGGACAGGGGATAACACTGAAGCTTTCTTT. The chain couples TRBV19 to TRBJ1-1, with 9 positions matching TRBD1. There are 15 residues in the CDR3. The germline V gene encodes CDR1 LNHDA and CDR2 SQIVND (reference sequence). V was pared by 6 bases and J by 2 bases, with 7 bases of the junction left unmatched.